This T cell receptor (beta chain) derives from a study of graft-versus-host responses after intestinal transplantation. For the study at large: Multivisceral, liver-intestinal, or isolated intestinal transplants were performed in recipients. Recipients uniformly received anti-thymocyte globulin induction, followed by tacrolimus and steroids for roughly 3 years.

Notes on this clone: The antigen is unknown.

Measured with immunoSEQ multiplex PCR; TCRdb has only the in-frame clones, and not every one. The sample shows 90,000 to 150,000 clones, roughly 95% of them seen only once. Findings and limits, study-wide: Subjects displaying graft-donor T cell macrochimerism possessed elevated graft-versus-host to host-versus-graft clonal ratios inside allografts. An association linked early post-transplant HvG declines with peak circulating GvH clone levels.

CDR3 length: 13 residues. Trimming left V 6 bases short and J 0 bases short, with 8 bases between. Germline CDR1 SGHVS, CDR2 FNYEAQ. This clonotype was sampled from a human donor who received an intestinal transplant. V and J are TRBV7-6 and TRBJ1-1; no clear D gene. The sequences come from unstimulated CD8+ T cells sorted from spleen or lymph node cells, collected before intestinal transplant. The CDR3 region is CASSIGLNTEAFF. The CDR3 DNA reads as TGTGCCAGCAGTATAGGGCTGAACACTGAAGCTTTCTTT.